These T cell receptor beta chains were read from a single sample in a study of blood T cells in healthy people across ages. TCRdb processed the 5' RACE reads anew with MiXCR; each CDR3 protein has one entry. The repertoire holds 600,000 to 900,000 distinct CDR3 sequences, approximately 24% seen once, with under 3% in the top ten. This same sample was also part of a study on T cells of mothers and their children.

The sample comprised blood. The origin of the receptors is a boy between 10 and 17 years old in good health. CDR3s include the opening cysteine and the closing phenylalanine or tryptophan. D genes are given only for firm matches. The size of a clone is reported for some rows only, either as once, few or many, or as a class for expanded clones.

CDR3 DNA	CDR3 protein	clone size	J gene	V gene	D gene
TGTGCCAGCAGCGATTGGGCAGTTCAGCCCTATGGCTACACCTTC	CASSDWAVQPYGYTF	NA	TRBJ1-2	TRBV7-9	NA
TGCAGTGCTAGGGGGGGGCTAGGTGAAGCTTTCTTT	CSARGGLGEAFF	few	TRBJ1-1	TRBV20-1	NA
TGCGCCAGCTCCCAGAGTGGGGAAATATATGGCTACACCTTC	CASSQSGEIYGYTF	few	TRBJ1-2	TRBV5-1	NA
TGTGCCAGCAGCCAAACCTGGGGGGACTCCTACGAGCAGTACTTC	CASSQTWGDSYEQYF	NA	TRBJ2-7	TRBV7-9	NA
TGCAGCGTTCAGATGGGGGATCTACCTCAAAACATTCAGTACTTC	CSVQMGDLPQNIQYF	many	TRBJ2-4	TRBV29-1	NA
TGTGCCAGCAGTATCATGGATGAGCAGTTCTTC	CASSIMDEQFF	NA	TRBJ2-1	TRBV28	NA
TGTGCCACCAGCGGAGACAACTGGGGAAAACTGTTTTTT	CATSGDNWGKLFF	NA	TRBJ1-4	TRBV15	NA
TGTGCCAGCAGCTTGACAGGAGACGGCTATGGCTACACCTTC	CASSLTGDGYGYTF	NA	TRBJ1-2	TRBV7-9	NA
TGCGCAAGCAGCTTAGAGGGCCCCGCTCCCTACGAGCAGTACTTC	CASSLEGPAPYEQYF	few	TRBJ2-7	TRBV5-1	NA
TGTGCCAGCAGTTTAGCGCCGGGGACCGAAAAACTGTTTTTT	CASSLAPGTEKLFF	few	TRBJ1-4	TRBV12-3/TRBV12-4	NA
TGTGCCAGCAGCATCGCGCTAGGCGGGAACGAGCAGTACTTC	CASSIALGGNEQYF	few	TRBJ2-7	TRBV7-9	NA
TGTGCCAGCAGCTCCTACGGGGGTGAACGAGAGACCCAGTACTTC	CASSSYGGERETQYF	NA	TRBJ2-5	TRBV5-5	NA
TGTGCCAGCAGCCCCTCCTATAATTCACCCCTCCACTTT	CASSPSYNSPLHF	NA	TRBJ1-6	TRBV14	NA
TGCAGTGCTAGAGCGGACAGGACCAGCTCTGGGGCCAACGTCCTGACTTTC	CSARADRTSSGANVLTF	NA	TRBJ2-6	TRBV20-1	TRBD1
TGTGCCAGCAGCCCGGCAGGGAACACCGGGGAGCTGTTTTTT	CASSPAGNTGELFF	NA	TRBJ2-2	TRBV7-3	NA
TGCAGTGCTAGAGATAGGCCGCCGATACTAGCCAAAAACATTCAGTACTTC	CSARDRPPILAKNIQYF	NA	TRBJ2-4	TRBV20-1	NA
TGCAGTGCTCTTTCGGCAGGGAGCGGCTACACCTTC	CSALSAGSGYTF	few	TRBJ1-2	TRBV20-1	NA
TGCAGCGTTGTACAGGGGTTAGAGGGCGAGCAGTACTTC	CSVVQGLEGEQYF	NA	TRBJ2-7	TRBV29-1	TRBD1
TGCGCCAGCAGCTTGATGGGACAGTCCTACGAGCAGTACTTC	CASSLMGQSYEQYF	few	TRBJ2-7	TRBV5-1	TRBD1
TGCAGTGCTAGAAACACCGGGCTACCCTACGAGCAGTACTTC	CSARNTGLPYEQYF	NA	TRBJ2-7	TRBV20-1	NA
TGTGCCAGCTCCCGGGCCCTCTCCGATACGCAGTATTTT	CASSRALSDTQYF	few	TRBJ2-3	TRBV27	NA
TGTGCCAGCAGCTTCCGGGGGAGCTCCTACAATGAGCAGTTCTTC	CASSFRGSSYNEQFF	few	TRBJ2-1	TRBV11-2	NA
TGTGCCAGCAGTTTAATGGGGGGCGGGTGGGGGACCCAGTACTTC	CASSLMGGGWGTQYF	few	TRBJ2-5	TRBV27	NA
TGTGCCAGCGGGACCGGACAGGCCATTAATCAGCCCCAGCATTTT	CASGTGQAINQPQHF	NA	TRBJ1-5	TRBV12-3/TRBV12-4	TRBD1
TGTGCCAGCAGCGTAGAGTGGGGAACCGGGGAGCTGTTTTTT	CASSVEWGTGELFF	few	TRBJ2-2	TRBV9	NA
TGTGCCAGCAGTGCTCTCCGGGTTACGGAGACCCAGTACTTC	CASSALRVTETQYF	few	TRBJ2-5	TRBV6-6	NA
TGCAGTGCTGGGACCCACTCTCCTGCCTACGAGCAGTACTTC	CSAGTHSPAYEQYF	few	TRBJ2-7	TRBV20-1	NA
TGTGCCAGCAGCAAAGACACAGCGGGGTGGGGCACTGAAGCTTTCTTT	CASSKDTAGWGTEAFF	NA	TRBJ1-1	TRBV7-9	NA
TGCAGCGTTGAAGCTGGAGGGCACGAGCAGTACTTC	CSVEAGGHEQYF	NA	TRBJ2-7	TRBV29-1	NA
TGTGCCAGCAGCTTAAGGGACACAAGCTCCTACGAGCAGTACTTC	CASSLRDTSSYEQYF	few	TRBJ2-7	TRBV7-9	NA
TGTGCCAGCAGCTTAGCGGATGGGCTCAGGGATCCCTATGAGCAGTTCTTC	CASSLADGLRDPYEQFF	NA	TRBJ2-1	TRBV7-6	NA
TGTGCCAGCAGCCCCAGCTTCCCTGGGGGCCCCACAGATACGCAGTATTTT	CASSPSFPGGPTDTQYF	NA	TRBJ2-3	TRBV7-7	NA
TGTGCCAGCAGTTTGGCAGAGAGGGGGGGCTACGAGCAGTACTTC	CASSLAERGGYEQYF	NA	TRBJ2-7	TRBV28	NA
TGTGCCAGCAGCCAAGAGGGACAGACGATTGGCAATCAGCCCCAGCATTTT	CASSQEGQTIGNQPQHF	NA	TRBJ1-5	TRBV3-1	TRBD1
TGTGCCAGCAGCCAAGATGCCCCGGGACAGGGTGTCAAGCAGTACTTC	CASSQDAPGQGVKQYF	NA	TRBJ2-7	TRBV4-2	TRBD1
TGCGCCAGCAGCTTGGAGGCTCCTACTATGGGGTCACCCCTCCACTTT	CASSLEAPTMGSPLHF	few	TRBJ1-6	TRBV5-1	NA
TGCGCCAGCGGAAAAACGACAGGGAGCTCCTACGAGCAGTACTTC	CASGKTTGSSYEQYF	few	TRBJ2-7	TRBV5-1	TRBD1
TGTGCCAGCAGTTATAAGGATGGCCAGCCCCAGCATTTT	CASSYKDGQPQHF	NA	TRBJ1-5	TRBV6-2/TRBV6-3	NA
TGCGCCAGCAGCCAAGAAAAGGCAAGGGATAACTATGGCTACACCTTC	CASSQEKARDNYGYTF	few	TRBJ1-2	TRBV4-1	NA
TGTGCCAGCAGCCCCGGGGGGGGCAGTAAAGAGACCCAGTACTTC	CASSPGGGSKETQYF	few	TRBJ2-5	TRBV4-2	TRBD2
TGTGCCAGTGGCCAGGGGGCGTCCTACGAGCAGTACTTC	CASGQGASYEQYF	NA	TRBJ2-7	TRBV19	TRBD1
TGCGCCAGCAGCTTGGCGTCAGATCCAGCCTACGAGCAGTACTTC	CASSLASDPAYEQYF	NA	TRBJ2-7	TRBV5-1	NA
TGTGCCAGCACCGACAGGGTTTTTAGTCAGCCCCAGCATTTT	CASTDRVFSQPQHF	NA	TRBJ1-5	TRBV6-2/TRBV6-3	TRBD1
TGTGCCAGCAGTGTTTTACAGGGGATTCGGGTTTATGGCTACACCTTC	CASSVLQGIRVYGYTF	few	TRBJ1-2	TRBV7-9	TRBD1
TGTGCCAGCAGCTCTGCCAACTACGAGCAGTACTTC	CASSSANYEQYF	NA	TRBJ2-7	TRBV11-1	NA
TGTGCCAGTAGCGTGACTAGTCAGGAGACCCAGTACTTC	CASSVTSQETQYF	NA	TRBJ2-5	TRBV9	NA
TGTGCCAGCAGCCCCCTTGGGCATTACAATGAGCAGTTCTTC	CASSPLGHYNEQFF	few	TRBJ2-1	TRBV7-6	NA
TGTGCCAGCAGCCAAGATCGACAGGGGGCGAGGGGGACTACTGAAGCTTTCTTT	CASSQDRQGARGTTEAFF	NA	TRBJ1-1	TRBV4-2	TRBD1
TGCGCCAGCAGGACTAGACAAGGACAGCTCCAAGAGACCCAGTACTTC	CASRTRQGQLQETQYF	NA	TRBJ2-5	TRBV5-1	NA
TGTGCCAGCGGGGCCATGGGCTACACCTTC	CASGAMGYTF	NA	TRBJ1-2	TRBV2	NA
TGCGCCAGCAGCTTGGAGGCTAGCGGGGATCGGGAGCAGTACTTC	CASSLEASGDREQYF	NA	TRBJ2-7	TRBV5-1	TRBD2